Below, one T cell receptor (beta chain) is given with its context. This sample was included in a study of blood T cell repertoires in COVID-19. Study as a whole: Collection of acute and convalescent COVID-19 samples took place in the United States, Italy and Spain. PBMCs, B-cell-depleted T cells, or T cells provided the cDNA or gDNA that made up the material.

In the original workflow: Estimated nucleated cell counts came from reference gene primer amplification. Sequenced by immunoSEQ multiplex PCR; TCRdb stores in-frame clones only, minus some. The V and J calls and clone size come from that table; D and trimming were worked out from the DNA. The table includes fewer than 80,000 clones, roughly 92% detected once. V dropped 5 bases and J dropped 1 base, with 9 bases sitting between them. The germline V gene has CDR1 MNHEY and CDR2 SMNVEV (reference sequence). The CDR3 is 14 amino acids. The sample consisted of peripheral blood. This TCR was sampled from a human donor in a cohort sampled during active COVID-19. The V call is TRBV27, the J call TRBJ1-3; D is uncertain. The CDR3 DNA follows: TGTGCCAGCAGTCGCCTCGGGTCTGGAAACACCATATATTTT. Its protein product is CASSRLGSGNTIYF.